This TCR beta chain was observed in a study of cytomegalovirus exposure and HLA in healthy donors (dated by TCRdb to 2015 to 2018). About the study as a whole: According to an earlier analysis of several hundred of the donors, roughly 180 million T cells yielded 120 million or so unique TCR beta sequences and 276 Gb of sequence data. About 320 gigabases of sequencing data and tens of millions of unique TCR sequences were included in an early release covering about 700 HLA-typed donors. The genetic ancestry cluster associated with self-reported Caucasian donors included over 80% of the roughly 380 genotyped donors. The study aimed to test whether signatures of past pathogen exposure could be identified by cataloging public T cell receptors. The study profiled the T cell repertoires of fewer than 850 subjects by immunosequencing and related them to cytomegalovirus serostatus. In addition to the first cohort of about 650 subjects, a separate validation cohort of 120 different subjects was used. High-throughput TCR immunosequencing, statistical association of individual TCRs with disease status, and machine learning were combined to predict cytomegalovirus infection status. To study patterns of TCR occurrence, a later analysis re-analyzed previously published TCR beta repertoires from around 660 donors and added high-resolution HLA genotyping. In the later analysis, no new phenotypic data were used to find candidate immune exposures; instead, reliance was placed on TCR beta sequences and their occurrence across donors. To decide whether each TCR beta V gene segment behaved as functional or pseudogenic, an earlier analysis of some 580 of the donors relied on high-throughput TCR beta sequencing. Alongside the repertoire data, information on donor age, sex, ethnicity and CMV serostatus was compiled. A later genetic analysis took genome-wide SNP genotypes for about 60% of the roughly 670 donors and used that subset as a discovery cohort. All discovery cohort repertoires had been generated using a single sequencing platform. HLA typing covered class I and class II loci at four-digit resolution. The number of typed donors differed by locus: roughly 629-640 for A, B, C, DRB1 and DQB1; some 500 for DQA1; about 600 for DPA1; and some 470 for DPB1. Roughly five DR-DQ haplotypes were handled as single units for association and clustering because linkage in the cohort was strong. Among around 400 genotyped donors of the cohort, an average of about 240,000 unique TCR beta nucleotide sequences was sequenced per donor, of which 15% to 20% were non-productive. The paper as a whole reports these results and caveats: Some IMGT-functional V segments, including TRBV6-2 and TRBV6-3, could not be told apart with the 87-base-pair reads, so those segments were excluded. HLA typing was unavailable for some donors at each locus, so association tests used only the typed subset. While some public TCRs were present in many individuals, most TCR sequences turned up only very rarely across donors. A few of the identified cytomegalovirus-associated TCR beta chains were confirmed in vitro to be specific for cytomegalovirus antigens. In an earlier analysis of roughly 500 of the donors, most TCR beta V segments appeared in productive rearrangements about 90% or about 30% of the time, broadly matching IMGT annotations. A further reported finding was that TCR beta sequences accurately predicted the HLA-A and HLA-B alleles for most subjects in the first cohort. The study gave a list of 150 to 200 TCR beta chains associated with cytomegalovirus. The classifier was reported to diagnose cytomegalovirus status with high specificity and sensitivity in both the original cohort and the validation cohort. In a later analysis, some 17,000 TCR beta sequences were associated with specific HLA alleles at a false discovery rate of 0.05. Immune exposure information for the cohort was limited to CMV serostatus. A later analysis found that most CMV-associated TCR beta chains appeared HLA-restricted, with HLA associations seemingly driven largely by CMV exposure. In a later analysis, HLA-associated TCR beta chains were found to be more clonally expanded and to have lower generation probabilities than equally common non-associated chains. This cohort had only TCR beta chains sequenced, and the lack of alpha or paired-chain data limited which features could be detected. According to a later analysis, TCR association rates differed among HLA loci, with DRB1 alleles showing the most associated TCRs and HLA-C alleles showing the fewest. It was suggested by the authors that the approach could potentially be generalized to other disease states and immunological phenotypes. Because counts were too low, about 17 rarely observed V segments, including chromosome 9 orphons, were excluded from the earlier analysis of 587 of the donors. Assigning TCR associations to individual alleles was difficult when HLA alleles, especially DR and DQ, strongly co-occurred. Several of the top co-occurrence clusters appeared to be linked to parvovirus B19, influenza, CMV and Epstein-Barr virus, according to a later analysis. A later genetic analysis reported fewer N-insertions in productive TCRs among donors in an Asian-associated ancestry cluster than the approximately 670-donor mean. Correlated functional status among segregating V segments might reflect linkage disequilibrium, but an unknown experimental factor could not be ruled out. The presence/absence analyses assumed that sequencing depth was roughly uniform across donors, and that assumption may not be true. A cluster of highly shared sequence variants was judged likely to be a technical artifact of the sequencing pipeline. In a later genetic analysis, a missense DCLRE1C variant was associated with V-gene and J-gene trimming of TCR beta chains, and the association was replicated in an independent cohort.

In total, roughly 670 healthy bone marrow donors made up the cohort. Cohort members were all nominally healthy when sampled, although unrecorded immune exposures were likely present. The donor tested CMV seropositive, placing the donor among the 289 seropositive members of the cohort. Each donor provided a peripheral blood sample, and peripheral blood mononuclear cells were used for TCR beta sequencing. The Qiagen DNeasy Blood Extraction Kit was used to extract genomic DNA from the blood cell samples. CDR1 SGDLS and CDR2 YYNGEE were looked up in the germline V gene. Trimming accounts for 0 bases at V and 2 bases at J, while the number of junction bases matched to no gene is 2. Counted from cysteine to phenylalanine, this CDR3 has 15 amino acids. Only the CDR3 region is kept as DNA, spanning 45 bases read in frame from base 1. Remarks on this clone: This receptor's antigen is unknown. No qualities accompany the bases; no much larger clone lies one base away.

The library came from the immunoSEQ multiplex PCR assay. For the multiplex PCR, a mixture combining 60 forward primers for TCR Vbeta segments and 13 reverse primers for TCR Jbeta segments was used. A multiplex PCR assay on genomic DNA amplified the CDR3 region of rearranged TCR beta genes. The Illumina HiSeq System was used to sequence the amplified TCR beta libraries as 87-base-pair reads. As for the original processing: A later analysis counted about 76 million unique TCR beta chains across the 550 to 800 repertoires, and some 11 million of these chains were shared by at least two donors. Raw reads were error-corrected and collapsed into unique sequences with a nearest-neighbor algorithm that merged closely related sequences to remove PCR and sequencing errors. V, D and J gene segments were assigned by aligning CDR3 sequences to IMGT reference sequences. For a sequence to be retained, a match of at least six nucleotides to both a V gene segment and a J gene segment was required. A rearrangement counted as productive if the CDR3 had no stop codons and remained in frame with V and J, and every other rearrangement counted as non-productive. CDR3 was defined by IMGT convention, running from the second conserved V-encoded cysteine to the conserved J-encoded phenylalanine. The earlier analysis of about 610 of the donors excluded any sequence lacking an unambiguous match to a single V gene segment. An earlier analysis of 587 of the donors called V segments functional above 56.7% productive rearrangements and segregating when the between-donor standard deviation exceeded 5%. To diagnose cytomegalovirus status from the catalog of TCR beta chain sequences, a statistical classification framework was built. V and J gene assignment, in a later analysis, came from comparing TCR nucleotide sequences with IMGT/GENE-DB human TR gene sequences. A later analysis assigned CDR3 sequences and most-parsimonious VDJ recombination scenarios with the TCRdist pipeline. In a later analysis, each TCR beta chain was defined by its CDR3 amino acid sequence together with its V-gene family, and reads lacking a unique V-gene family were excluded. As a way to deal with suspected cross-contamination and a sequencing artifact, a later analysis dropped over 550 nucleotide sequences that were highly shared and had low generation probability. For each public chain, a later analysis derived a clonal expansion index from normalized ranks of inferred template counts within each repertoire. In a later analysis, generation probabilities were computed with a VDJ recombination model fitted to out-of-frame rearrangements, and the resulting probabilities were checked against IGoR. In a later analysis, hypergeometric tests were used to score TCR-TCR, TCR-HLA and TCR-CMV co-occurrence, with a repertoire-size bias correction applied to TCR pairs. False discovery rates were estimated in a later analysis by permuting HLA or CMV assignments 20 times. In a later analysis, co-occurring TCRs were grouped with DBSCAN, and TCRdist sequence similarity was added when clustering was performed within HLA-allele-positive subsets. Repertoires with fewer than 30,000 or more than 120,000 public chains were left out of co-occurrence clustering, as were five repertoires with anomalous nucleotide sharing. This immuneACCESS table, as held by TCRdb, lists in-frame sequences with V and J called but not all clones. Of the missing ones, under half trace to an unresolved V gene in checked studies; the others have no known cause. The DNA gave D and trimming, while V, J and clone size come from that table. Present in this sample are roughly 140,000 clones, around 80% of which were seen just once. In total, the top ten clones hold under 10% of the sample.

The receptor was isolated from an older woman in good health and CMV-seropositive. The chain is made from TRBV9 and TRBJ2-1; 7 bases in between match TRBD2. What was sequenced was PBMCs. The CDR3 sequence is CASSVAGGPYNEQFF. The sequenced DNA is TGTGCCAGCAGCGTAGCGGGAGGTCCCTACAATGAGCAGTTCTTC.